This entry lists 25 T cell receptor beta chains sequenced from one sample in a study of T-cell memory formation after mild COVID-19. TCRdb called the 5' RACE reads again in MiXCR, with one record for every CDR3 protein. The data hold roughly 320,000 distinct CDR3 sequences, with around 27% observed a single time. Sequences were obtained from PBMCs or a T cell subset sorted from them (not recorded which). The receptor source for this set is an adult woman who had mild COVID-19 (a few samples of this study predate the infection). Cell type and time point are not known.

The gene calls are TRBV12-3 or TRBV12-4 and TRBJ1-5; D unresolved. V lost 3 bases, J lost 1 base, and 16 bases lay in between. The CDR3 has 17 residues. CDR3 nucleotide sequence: TGTGCCAGCAGTTTTAGGATTAGGAGGCCGAGCAATCAGCCCCAGCATTTT. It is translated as CASSFRIRRPSNQPQHF.

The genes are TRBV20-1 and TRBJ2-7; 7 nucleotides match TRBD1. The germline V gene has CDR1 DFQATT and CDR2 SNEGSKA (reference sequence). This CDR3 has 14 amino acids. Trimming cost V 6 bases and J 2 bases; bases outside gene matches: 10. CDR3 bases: TGCAGTGCCCGGGACAGCAAACCGCCCTACGAGCAGTACTTC. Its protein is CSARDSKPPYEQYF.

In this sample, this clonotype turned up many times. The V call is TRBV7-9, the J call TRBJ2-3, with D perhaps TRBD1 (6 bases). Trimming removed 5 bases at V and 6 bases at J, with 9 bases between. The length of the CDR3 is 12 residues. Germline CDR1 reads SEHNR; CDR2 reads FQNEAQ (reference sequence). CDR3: CASSRQVDTQYF. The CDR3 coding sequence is TGTGCCAGCAGCAGACAGGTCGATACGCAGTATTTT. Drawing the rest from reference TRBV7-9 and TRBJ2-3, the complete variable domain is DTGVSQNPRHKITKRGQNVTFRCDPISEHNRLYWYRQTLGQGPEFLTYFQNEAQLEKSRLLSDRFSAERPKGSFSTLEIQRTEQGDSAMYLCASSRQVDTQYFGPGTRLTVL.

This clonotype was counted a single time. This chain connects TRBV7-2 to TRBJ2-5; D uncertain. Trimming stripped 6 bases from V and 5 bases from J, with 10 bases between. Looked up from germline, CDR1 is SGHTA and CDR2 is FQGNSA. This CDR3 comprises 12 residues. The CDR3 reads CASSYLGETQYF. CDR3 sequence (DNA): TGTGCCAGCAGTTACCTGGGGGAGACCCAGTACTTC. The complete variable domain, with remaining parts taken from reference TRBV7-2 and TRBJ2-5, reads GAGVSQSPSNKVTEKGKDVELRCDPISGHTALYWYRQSLGQGLEFLIYFQGNSAPDKSGLPSDRFSAERTGGSVSTLTIQRTQQEDSAVYLCASSYLGETQYFGPGTRLLVL.

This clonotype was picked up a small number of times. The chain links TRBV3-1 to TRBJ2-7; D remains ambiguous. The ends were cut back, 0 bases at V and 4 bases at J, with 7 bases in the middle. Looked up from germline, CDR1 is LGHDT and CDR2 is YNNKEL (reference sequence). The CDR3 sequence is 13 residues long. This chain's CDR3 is CASSQDGPYEQYF. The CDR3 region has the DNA TGTGCCAGCAGCCAAGACGGACCGTACGAGCAGTACTTC.

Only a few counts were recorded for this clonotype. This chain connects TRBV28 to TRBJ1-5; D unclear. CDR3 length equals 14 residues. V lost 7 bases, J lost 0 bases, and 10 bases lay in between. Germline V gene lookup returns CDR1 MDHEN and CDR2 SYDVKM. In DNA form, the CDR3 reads TGTGCCAGCATGGAGGACCCTAGCAATCAGCCCCAGCATTTT. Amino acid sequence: CASMEDPSNQPQHF.

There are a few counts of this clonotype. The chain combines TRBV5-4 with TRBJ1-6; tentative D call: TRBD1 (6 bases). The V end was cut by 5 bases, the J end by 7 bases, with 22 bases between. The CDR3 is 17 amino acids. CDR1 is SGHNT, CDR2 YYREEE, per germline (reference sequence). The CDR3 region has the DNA TGTGCCAGCAGTCCAGGCGTGGCTCGGACAGCGAATTCACCCCTCCACTTT. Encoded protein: CASSPGVARTANSPLHF.

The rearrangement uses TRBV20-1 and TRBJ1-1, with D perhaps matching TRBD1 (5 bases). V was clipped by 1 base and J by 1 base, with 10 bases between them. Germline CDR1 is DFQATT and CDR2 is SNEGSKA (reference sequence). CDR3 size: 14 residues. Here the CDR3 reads CSARAPGRNTEAFF. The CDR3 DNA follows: TGCAGTGCTAGAGCTCCAGGGCGGAACACTGAAGCTTTCTTT.

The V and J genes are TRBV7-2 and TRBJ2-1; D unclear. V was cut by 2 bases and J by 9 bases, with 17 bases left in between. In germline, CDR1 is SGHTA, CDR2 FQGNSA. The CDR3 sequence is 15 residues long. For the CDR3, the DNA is TGTGCCAGCAGCTTAAGGACCTCTAGTCACGGTGAGCAGTTCTTC. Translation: CASSLRTSSHGEQFF.

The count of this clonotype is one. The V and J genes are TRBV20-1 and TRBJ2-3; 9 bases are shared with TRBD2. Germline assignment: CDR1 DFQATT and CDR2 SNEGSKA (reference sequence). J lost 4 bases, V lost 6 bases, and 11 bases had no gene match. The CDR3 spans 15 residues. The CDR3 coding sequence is TGCAGTGCGCGTACTAGCGGGTGGGGGTCAGATACGCAGTATTTT. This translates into CSARTSGWGSDTQYF.

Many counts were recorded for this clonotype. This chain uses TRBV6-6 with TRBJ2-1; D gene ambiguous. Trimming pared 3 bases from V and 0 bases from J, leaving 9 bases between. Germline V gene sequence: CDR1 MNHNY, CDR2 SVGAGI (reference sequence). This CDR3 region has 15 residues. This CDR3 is CASSYELSSYNEQFF. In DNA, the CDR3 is TGTGCCAGCAGTTATGAATTGAGCTCCTACAATGAGCAGTTCTTC.

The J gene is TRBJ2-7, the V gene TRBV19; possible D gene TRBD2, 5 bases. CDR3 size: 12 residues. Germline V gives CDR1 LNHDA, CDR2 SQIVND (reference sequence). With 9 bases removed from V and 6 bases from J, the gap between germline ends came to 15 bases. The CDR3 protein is CASGPGGGEQYF. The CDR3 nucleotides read TGTGCCAGCGGACCAGGAGGCGGCGAGCAGTACTTC. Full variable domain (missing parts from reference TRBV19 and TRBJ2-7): DGGITQSPKYLFRKEGQNVTLSCEQNLNHDAMYWYRQDPGQGLRLIYYSQIVNDFQKGDIAEGYSVSREKKESFPLTVTSAQKNPTAFYLCASGPGGGEQYFGPGTRLTVT.

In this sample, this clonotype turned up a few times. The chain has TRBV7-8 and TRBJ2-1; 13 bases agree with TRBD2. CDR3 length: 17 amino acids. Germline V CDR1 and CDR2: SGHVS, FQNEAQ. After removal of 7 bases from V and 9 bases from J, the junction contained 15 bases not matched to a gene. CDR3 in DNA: TGTGCCAGCATCGTGAAACTCGGAGGACTAGCGGGAGTTGAGCAGTTCTTC. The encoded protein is CASIVKLGGLAGVEQFF.

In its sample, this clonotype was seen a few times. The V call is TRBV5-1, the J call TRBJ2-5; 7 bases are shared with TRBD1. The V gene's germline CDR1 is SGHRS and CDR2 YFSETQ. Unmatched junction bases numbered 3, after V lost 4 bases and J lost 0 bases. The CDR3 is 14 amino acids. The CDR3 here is CASSPGQYQETQYF. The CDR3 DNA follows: TGCGCCAGCAGCCCGGGACAGTACCAAGAGACCCAGTACTTC.

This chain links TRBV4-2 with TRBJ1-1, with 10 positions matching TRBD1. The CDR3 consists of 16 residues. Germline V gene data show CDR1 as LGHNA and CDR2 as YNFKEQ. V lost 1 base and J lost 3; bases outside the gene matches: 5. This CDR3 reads CASSQVGTGDDTEAFF. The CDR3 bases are TGTGCCAGCAGCCAAGTGGGGACAGGGGATGACACTGAAGCTTTCTTT.

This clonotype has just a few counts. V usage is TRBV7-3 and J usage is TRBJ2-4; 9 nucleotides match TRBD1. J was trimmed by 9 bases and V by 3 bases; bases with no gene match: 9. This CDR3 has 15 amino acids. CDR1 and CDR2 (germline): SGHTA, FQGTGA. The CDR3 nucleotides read TGTGCCAGCAGCTTTGCCGGGACAGGGACTCGCATTCAGTACTTC. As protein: CASSFAGTGTRIQYF.

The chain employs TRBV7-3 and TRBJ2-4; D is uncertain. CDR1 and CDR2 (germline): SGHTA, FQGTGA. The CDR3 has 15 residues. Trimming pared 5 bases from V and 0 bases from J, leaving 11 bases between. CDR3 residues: CASSLEPLAKNIQYF. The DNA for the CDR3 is TGTGCCAGCAGCCTCGAGCCGCTAGCCAAAAACATTCAGTACTTC.

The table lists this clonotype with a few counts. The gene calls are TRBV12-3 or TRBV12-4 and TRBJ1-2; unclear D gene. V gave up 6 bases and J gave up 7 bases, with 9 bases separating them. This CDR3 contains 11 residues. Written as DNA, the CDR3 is TGTGCCAGCAGCTCGGCTGTTGGCTACACCTTC. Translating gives CASSSAVGYTF.

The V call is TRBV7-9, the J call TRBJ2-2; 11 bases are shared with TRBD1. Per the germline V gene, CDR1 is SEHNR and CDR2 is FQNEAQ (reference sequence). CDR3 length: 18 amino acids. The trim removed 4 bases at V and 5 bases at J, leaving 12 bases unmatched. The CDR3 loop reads CASSSSGTGGDVTGELFF. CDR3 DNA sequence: TGTGCCAGCAGCTCATCCGGGACAGGGGGTGACGTGACCGGGGAGCTGTTTTTT. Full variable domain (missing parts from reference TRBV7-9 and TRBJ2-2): DTGVSQNPRHKITKRGQNVTFRCDPISEHNRLYWYRQTLGQGPEFLTYFQNEAQLEKSRLLSDRFSAERPKGSFSTLEIQRTEQGDSAMYLCASSSSGTGGDVTGELFFGEGSRLTVL.

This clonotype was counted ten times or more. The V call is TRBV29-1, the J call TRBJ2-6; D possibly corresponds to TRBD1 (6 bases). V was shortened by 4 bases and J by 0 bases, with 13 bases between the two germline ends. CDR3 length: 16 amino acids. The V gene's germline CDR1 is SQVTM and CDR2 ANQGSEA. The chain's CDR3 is CSVARDTDSGANVLTF. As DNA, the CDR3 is TGCAGCGTTGCCCGGGACACCGACTCTGGGGCCAACGTCCTGACTTTC.

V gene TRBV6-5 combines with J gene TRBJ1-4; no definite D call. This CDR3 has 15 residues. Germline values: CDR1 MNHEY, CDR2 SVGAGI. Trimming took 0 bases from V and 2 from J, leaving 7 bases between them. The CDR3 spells CASSYSLWTNEKLFF. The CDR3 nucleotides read TGTGCCAGCAGTTACTCGCTGTGGACTAATGAAAAACTGTTTTTT.

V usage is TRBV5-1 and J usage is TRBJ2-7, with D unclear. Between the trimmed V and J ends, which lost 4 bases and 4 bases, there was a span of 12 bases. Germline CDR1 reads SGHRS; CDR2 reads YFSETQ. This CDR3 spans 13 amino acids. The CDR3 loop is CASSTGAVYEQYF. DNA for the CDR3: TGCGCCAGCAGCACTGGAGCTGTTTACGAGCAGTACTTC. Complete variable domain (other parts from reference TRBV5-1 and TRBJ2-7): KAGVTQTPRYLIKTRGQQVTLSCSPISGHRSVSWYQQTPGQGLQFLFEYFSETQRNKGNFPGRFSGRQFSNSRSEMNVSTLELGDSALYLCASSTGAVYEQYFGPGTRLTVT.

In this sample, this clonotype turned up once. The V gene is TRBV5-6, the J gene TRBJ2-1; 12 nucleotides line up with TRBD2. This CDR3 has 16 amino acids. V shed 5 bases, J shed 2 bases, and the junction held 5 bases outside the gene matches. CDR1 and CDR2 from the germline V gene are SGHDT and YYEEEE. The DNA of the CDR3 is TGTGCCAGCAGGGCCGGGACTAGCGGGCCCTACAATGAGCAGTTCTTC. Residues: CASRAGTSGPYNEQFF. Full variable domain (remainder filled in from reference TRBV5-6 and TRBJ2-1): DAGVTQSPTHLIKTRGQQVTLRCSPKSGHDTVSWYQQALGQGPQFIFQYYEEEERQRGNFPDRFSGHQFPNYSSELNVNALLLGDSALYLCASRAGTSGPYNEQFFGPGTRLTVL.

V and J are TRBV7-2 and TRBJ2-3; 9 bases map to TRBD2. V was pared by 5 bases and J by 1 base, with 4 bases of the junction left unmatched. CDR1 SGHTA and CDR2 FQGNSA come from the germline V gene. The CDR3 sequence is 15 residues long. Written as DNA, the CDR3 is TGTGCCAGCAGCGATAGCGGGAGCCGCACAGATACGCAGTATTTT. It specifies CASSDSGSRTDTQYF.

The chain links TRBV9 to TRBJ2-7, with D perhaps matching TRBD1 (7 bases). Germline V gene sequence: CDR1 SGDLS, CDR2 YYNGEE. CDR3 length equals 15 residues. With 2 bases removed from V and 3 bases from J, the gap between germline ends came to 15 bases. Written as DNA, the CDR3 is TGTGCCAGCAGCGTTGGCGGGACAGACTACTACGAGCAGTACTTC. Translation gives CASSVGGTDYYEQYF.